This T cell receptor (beta chain) came from a study of chronic HIV infection and antiretroviral therapy. This clonotype was picked up a small number of times. V lost 4 bases, J lost 0 bases, and 11 bases lay in between. The germline V gene encodes CDR1 SEHNR and CDR2 FQNEAQ (reference sequence). The CDR3 covers 15 residues. Using its own MiXCR run on the 5' RACE reads, TCRdb lists one record per CDR3 protein. Of roughly 48,000 distinct CDR3 sequences listed, about 20% were seen once; the top ten hold approximately 2.5%. This receptor was obtained from an adult who had HIV and had not received antiretroviral therapy, or was an uninfected healthy control (not recorded which). V usage is TRBV7-9 and J usage is TRBJ2-3; D ambiguous. Sequencing used peripheral blood. The CDR3 nucleotides are TGTGCCAGCAGCTCCCCGATGGGAAGCACAGATACGCAGTATTTT. Its translation is CASSSPMGSTDTQYF.